The rows below give T cell receptor beta chains drawn from one sample of a study of blood T cell repertoires in COVID-19. Using immunoSEQ multiplex PCR, the repertoire was profiled, and TCRdb retains in-frame clones only, with some absent. The profile shows under 250,000 clones, around four fifths of them singletons. Source material: peripheral blood. The receptors come from a woman in her 70s with acute or convalescent COVID-19. Both conserved end residues are part of each CDR3. The D gene is left open where the match is weak. Size tells how often a clone was seen (once, few, many) or the class of an expanded clone, and some rows leave it out.

clone size: NA; J gene: TRBJ1-5; D gene: NA; V gene: TRBV2; CDR3 DNA: TGTGCCAGCAGTGATGGGGGCCGGGGCAATCAGCCCCAGCATTTT; CDR3 protein: CASSDGGRGNQPQHF
clone size: NA; J gene: TRBJ1-2; D gene: NA; V gene: TRBV6-5; CDR3 DNA: TGTGCCAGCGCCTTGGGGGCGTCTAACTATGGCTACACCTTC; CDR3 protein: CASALGASNYGYTF
clone size: few; J gene: TRBJ2-3; D gene: NA; V gene: TRBV6-5; CDR3 DNA: TGTGCCAGCAGTTACTCTTATGGCACAGATACGCAGTATTTT; CDR3 protein: CASSYSYGTDTQYF
clone size: few; J gene: TRBJ2-6; D gene: NA; V gene: TRBV6-2/TRBV6-3; CDR3 DNA: TGTGCCAGCAGTTACGAAGGGGGAAGAGGTTCTATTAGCTCTGGGGCCAACGTCCTGACTTTC; CDR3 protein: CASSYEGGRGSISSGANVLTF
clone size: few; J gene: TRBJ1-3; D gene: NA; V gene: TRBV19; CDR3 DNA: TGTGCCAGTAGTGCCCCGGGACAAACCTCTGGAAACACCATATATTTT; CDR3 protein: CASSAPGQTSGNTIYF
clone size: NA; J gene: TRBJ1-4; D gene: NA; V gene: TRBV9; CDR3 DNA: TGTGCCAGCAGCGTAGGGGGACATCCGTTTCCCAATGAAAAACTGTTTTTT; CDR3 protein: CASSVGGHPFPNEKLFF
clone size: NA; J gene: TRBJ1-5; D gene: NA; V gene: TRBV5-4; CDR3 DNA: TGTGCCAGCAGCTTGGATAGGAGTGAAAATCAGCCCCAGCATTTT; CDR3 protein: CASSLDRSENQPQHF
clone size: many; J gene: TRBJ1-5; D gene: NA; V gene: TRBV20-1; CDR3 DNA: TGCAGTGCTAGTATAGGTCAGGGATTGGAGCCCCAGCATTTT; CDR3 protein: CSASIGQGLEPQHF
clone size: many; J gene: TRBJ2-7; D gene: NA; V gene: TRBV6-6; CDR3 DNA: TGTGCCAGCAGCACCTCTGTGAGGGAGCAGTACTTC; CDR3 protein: CASSTSVREQYF
clone size: NA; J gene: TRBJ1-1; D gene: TRBD1; V gene: TRBV6-2/TRBV6-3; CDR3 DNA: TGTGCCAGCAGCCGGACAGGGAACACTGAAGCTTTCTTT; CDR3 protein: CASSRTGNTEAFF
clone size: NA; J gene: TRBJ1-4; D gene: TRBD1; V gene: TRBV2; CDR3 DNA: TGTGCCAGCAGTGGACAGGGGCTTGTAGGAGAAAAACTGTTTTTT; CDR3 protein: CASSGQGLVGEKLFF
clone size: once; J gene: TRBJ1-1; D gene: TRBD1; V gene: TRBV28; CDR3 DNA: TGTGCCAGCAGTCTCAGGGGGACGCACACTGAAGCTTTCTTT; CDR3 protein: CASSLRGTHTEAFF
clone size: NA; J gene: TRBJ2-3; D gene: TRBD1; V gene: TRBV5-1; CDR3 DNA: TGCGCCAGCAGCCCGGGACAGGGGGTGACTAGCACAGATACGCAGTATTTT; CDR3 protein: CASSPGQGVTSTDTQYF
clone size: NA; J gene: TRBJ1-4; D gene: NA; V gene: TRBV27; CDR3 DNA: TGTGCCAGCAGTTTAAGGCCGAGGAATGAAAAACTGTTTTTT; CDR3 protein: CASSLRPRNEKLFF
clone size: once; J gene: TRBJ2-2; D gene: NA; V gene: TRBV5-1; CDR3 DNA: TGCGCCAGCAGCCCCATAGAGGGCTCCGGGGAGCTGTTTTTT; CDR3 protein: CASSPIEGSGELFF
clone size: NA; J gene: TRBJ2-6; D gene: NA; V gene: TRBV2; CDR3 DNA: TGTGCCAGCAGTGAGTCGGGGGCCAACGTCCTGACTTTC; CDR3 protein: CASSESGANVLTF
clone size: NA; J gene: TRBJ2-6; D gene: NA; V gene: TRBV24-1; CDR3 DNA: TGTGCCACCTCCCCCTTCGCGGGGTCCTCTGGGGCCAACGTCCTGACTTTC; CDR3 protein: CATSPFAGSSGANVLTF
clone size: NA; J gene: TRBJ1-2; D gene: NA; V gene: TRBV5-1; CDR3 DNA: TGCGCCAGCAGCTGGGGGACTGAGTATGGCTACACCTTC; CDR3 protein: CASSWGTEYGYTF
clone size: NA; J gene: TRBJ1-3; D gene: NA; V gene: TRBV5-1; CDR3 DNA: TGCGCCAGCGGAAATGGACAGTTTAACTCTGGAAACACCATATATTTT; CDR3 protein: CASGNGQFNSGNTIYF
clone size: NA; J gene: TRBJ2-5; D gene: NA; V gene: TRBV6-5; CDR3 DNA: TGTGCCAGCACCCCCGGAGGGGTAGAGACCCAGTACTTC; CDR3 protein: CASTPGGVETQYF
clone size: once; J gene: TRBJ1-2; D gene: NA; V gene: TRBV6-2/TRBV6-3; CDR3 DNA: TGTGCCAGCAGTTACTCCGTACTTACTAACTATGGCTACACCTTC; CDR3 protein: CASSYSVLTNYGYTF
clone size: NA; J gene: TRBJ1-4; D gene: NA; V gene: TRBV7-2; CDR3 DNA: TGTGCCAGCAGCACCCAGGGTTCCCATAATGAAAAACTGTTTTTT; CDR3 protein: CASSTQGSHNEKLFF
clone size: NA; J gene: TRBJ2-7; D gene: TRBD2; V gene: TRBV29-1; CDR3 DNA: TGCAGCGTAGTTACCGGGACTAGCGGATCCTACGAGCAGTACTTC; CDR3 protein: CSVVTGTSGSYEQYF
clone size: NA; J gene: TRBJ1-1; D gene: TRBD1; V gene: TRBV29-1; CDR3 DNA: TGCAGCGTCTACAAACGGACAGGGGCGTTGGGTACTGAAGCTTTCTTT; CDR3 protein: CSVYKRTGALGTEAFF
clone size: NA; J gene: TRBJ2-4; D gene: NA; V gene: TRBV27; CDR3 DNA: TGTGCCAGCAGCCCTATAATGTCAGCCAAAAACATTCAGTACTTC; CDR3 protein: CASSPIMSAKNIQYF
clone size: NA; J gene: TRBJ2-1; D gene: TRBD2; V gene: TRBV9; CDR3 DNA: TGTGCCAGCTCCCTGACTAGCGGGGGTTATGAGCAGTTCTTC; CDR3 protein: CASSLTSGGYEQFF
clone size: NA; J gene: TRBJ1-2; D gene: NA; V gene: TRBV19; CDR3 DNA: TGTGCCAGTAGTATGAGGGGGGGTAATGGCTACACCTTC; CDR3 protein: CASSMRGGNGYTF
clone size: NA; J gene: TRBJ2-5; D gene: TRBD1; V gene: TRBV12-3/TRBV12-4; CDR3 DNA: TGTGCCAGCAGTTTAAGGGGGCCGGCGGAGTACTTC; CDR3 protein: CASSLRGPAEYF
clone size: NA; J gene: TRBJ2-5; D gene: NA; V gene: TRBV5-1; CDR3 DNA: TGCGCCAGCAGCCCCCAGGGTAGTGGAGAGACCCAGTACTTC; CDR3 protein: CASSPQGSGETQYF
clone size: NA; J gene: TRBJ1-5; D gene: NA; V gene: TRBV7-9; CDR3 DNA: TGTGCCAGCAGCTTAACTGGGGGGGTGCAGCCCCAGCATTTT; CDR3 protein: CASSLTGGVQPQHF